This note documents a single T cell receptor (beta chain) sequence. The antigen remains undetermined. This entry belongs to a study of CD8 T cells in ankylosing spondylitis. CDR1 and CDR2 (germline): ENHRY, SYGVKD. Trimming took 8 bases from V and 0 from J; bases not matched to a gene: 7. The CDR3 runs 15 residues. Making the TCR beta libraries involved quantitative 5'-RACE with molecular barcodes. TCRdb re-derived calls from the 5' RACE reads in MiXCR, one entry per CDR3 protein. The table has some 240,000 distinct CDR3 sequences, 20% to 30% seen once. Findings and caveats of the study: Within ankylosing spondylitis blood, a TCR beta motif made up of roughly eight highly homologous variants appeared to be characteristic. Earlier literature documents some of the motif variants in reactive arthritis synovial fluid and blood. In ankylosing spondylitis patients, matched synovial fluid reportedly showed significant enrichment of disease-linked clones.

The specimen sequenced was blood, either unsorted or a sorted T cell fraction (not recorded which). This clonotype originated in a male donor with ankylosing spondylitis or in good health (not recorded which). This sequence joins TRBV10-3 and TRBJ2-3, with 8 nucleotides matching TRBD2. Here the CDR3 DNA reads TGTGCCATCGGTAAGACTAGCGCTAGCACAGATACGCAGTATTTT. Its protein product is CAIGKTSASTDTQYF.